This entry describes one T cell receptor beta chain. Its antigen remains unidentified. The sample originates from a study of T-cell memory formation after mild COVID-19. Study outcomes and limitations: Some clones that responded were present in memory (sampled pre-infection), which suggests cross-reactive memory joined. Mainly in CM and EM were contracting CD4+ clones; CD8+ were in EMRA.

The CDR3 is 15 amino acids. Trimming left V 4 bases short and J 2 bases short, with 14 bases between. Germline CDR1 and CDR2: MGHRA and YSYEKL. TCR alpha and TCR beta cDNA libraries carrying sample barcodes and UMIs came from 5'RACE with constant-segment primers. Each CDR3 protein is one row after TCRdb ran MiXCR on the 5' RACE reads. The sample lists a few hundred thousand distinct CDR3 sequences; around 30% were seen once. The chain is built from TRBV4-1 and TRBJ1-2; D remains ambiguous. This TCR was sampled from an adult woman who had mild COVID-19 (a few samples of this study predate the infection). Cell type and time point are not known. The sequenced sample consisted of PBMCs or a T cell subset sorted from them (not recorded which). CDR3 region: CASSPNLHGNYGYTF. The CDR3 DNA reads as TGCGCCAGCAGCCCAAACTTACACGGGAACTATGGCTACACCTTC.